This T cell receptor (beta chain) was recorded in a study of blood T cell repertoires in COVID-19. Study-wide background: Sample material is recorded as cDNA or gDNA derived from T cells, B-cell-depleted T cells, or PBMCs.

As processed by the authors: Nucleated cell number was recorded as an estimate derived from reference gene primer amplification. Measured with immunoSEQ multiplex PCR; TCRdb has only the in-frame clones, and not every one. V, J and clone size derive from that table, while D and trimming were established from the DNA sequence. The repertoire holds under 300,000 clones, with approximately 87% as singletons. The sample holds a few counts of this clone. Trimming shortened V by 5 bases and J by 9 bases, and 20 bases separated the two germline ends. In germline, CDR1 is KGHSH, CDR2 LQKENI. The CDR3 loop spans 16 amino acids.

The TCR sequence derives from a woman aged 25 to 39 with COVID-19, enrolled during active disease. The chain is built from TRBV18 and TRBJ1-6; TRBD1 might be the D (5 bases). The sequenced sample consisted of peripheral blood. The CDR3 spells CASSESLGGRSSPLHF. In DNA, the CDR3 is TGTGCCAGCTCAGAGTCCCTGGGGGGTCGGAGTTCACCCCTCCACTTT. Full variable domain (missing parts from reference TRBV18 and TRBJ1-6): NAGVMQNPRHLVRRRGQEARLRCSPMKGHSHVYWYRQLPEEGLKFMVYLQKENIIDESGMPKERFSAEFPKEGPSILRIQQVVRGDSAAYFCASSESLGGRSSPLHFGNGTRLTVT.